This TCR beta chain was identified in a study of T cells in Graves' hyperthyroidism and ophthalmopathy (dated by TCRdb to 2018 to 2020). A note on the overall study: Peripheral blood was collected at initial diagnosis, before any treatment. TCR Vbeta CDR3 sequencing of some 140 peripheral blood samples (under 45 ophthalmopathy, some 75 hyperthyroidism and roughly 17 progressor patients) is reported in the paper. To identify distinguishing TCR V-J signatures, a discovery cohort of about 100 patients was used, comprising under 45 with Graves' ophthalmopathy and 57 with stable Graves' hyperthyroidism. After sampling, hyperthyroidism patients received methimazole starting at 30 mg daily, and ophthalmopathy patients received high-dose intravenous methylprednisolone. Thyroid tissue and blood T-cell repertoires from six Graves' hyperthyroidism patients were also compared in the study. Prospective prediction of ophthalmopathy was tested in an independent validation cohort of fewer than 20 hyperthyroidism patients and around 16 patients who later progressed to ophthalmopathy. For training and testing, the approximately 97 patients in the discovery cohort were randomly divided in a 7:3 ratio. General study outcomes and caveats: In cross-validation, a model built on a 13 V-J signature told ophthalmopathy apart from stable hyperthyroidism with less than 90% sensitivity and around 83% specificity, and in testing the same model reached 80%/75%. In validation, progression to ophthalmopathy was predicted by the model with more than 65% sensitivity and roughly 76% specificity, a median of roughly 6.4 months before onset. Most expanded thyroid clonotypes (frequency above 0.001) were also detected in blood, a finding suggesting that blood repertoires may reflect thyroid immune responses. Sample size was not statistically predetermined, and investigators were not blinded to group allocation.

This clonotype was detected ten times or more. No antigen is known for it. No much larger clonotype is one base removed from it; base qualities were not supplied. The TCR beta CDR3 regions were amplified from RNA transcripts. The TCR CDR3 was subjected to a first round of RT-PCR using the HTBI primer set and the Qiagen OneStep RT-PCR kit. A second multiplex PCR round built the libraries, followed by size selection and purification. Sequencing of the libraries was done on an Illumina HiSeq2000 using paired-end 100 bp reads. As for how the authors treated the data: Raw data were processed with SOAPnuke, discarding reads with adapters, uncalled bases, mean Phred below 15, or no exact constant-primer or identifier match. COPE v1.2.5 was used to merge the high-quality paired reads, and each unique nucleotide sequence was defined as a clonotype. MiTCR v1.1 was used to align clonotypes to the IMGT TRBV, TRBD and TRBJ reference segments. The analysis was restricted to V-J combinations with a frequency above 0.0001, which together covered around 99% of the repertoires. A TCS score was defined as the ratio between F50 (clonal expansion) and ExV (chaos), using BLOSUM62-based TCRdist between CDR3 peptides within each V-J. Welch's t-statistics and random forest reduced several hundred V-J features to 13, which were used in a naive Bayes classifier (R e1071). TCRdb's own reprocessing of the public reads used fastp at Q25 and MiXCR and kept productive beta chains. Every entry covers one CDR3 protein and lists the most common genes and DNA from its rows. Clone size and V and J calls follow TCRdb, not the original study. This sample is represented by under 400,000 distinct CDR3 sequences; 18% of them were singletons. The ten largest clonotypes hold around 54% of the sample.

Trimming at the junction amounts to 5 bases on V and 1 base on J, and the germline ends lie 5 bases apart. Including the terminal cysteine and phenylalanine, the CDR3 comprises 12 residues. Only the CDR3 DNA is retained, 36 bases long and in frame from the first base. Stable Graves' hyperthyroidism was defined as no progression to ophthalmopathy during 18 months of follow-up. Hyperthyroidism patients were aged 18 to 65 years and newly diagnosed, with disease duration of less than 2 months. Any patient with an uncontrolled infection, another autoimmune disease, pregnancy or lactation was excluded. Diagnoses relied on clinical symptoms, serum thyroxine and TRAb, thyroid ultrasound and orbital computed tomography. Ficoll-Paque density gradient centrifugation was used to isolate PBMCs from approximately 10 ml of fresh peripheral blood. Total RNA was extracted using Trizol reagent, and RNA quality was assessed on an Agilent 2100 Bioanalyzer.

The chain was built from TRBV12-3 or TRBV12-4 and TRBJ1-1; confidence is insufficient to name the D gene. Sequenced input: blood. This clonotype was sampled from a woman aged 50 to 65 with Graves' hyperthyroidism. This receptor has the CDR3 CASSLQNTEAFF. The DNA sequence follows: TGTGCCAGCAGTCTTCAGAACACTGAAGCTTTCTTT.